This T cell receptor beta chain was obtained from a study of breast tumors, draining lymph nodes, adjacent tissues. TCRdb recomputed calls from the multiplex PCR reads with MiXCR, one row per CDR3 protein. The sample lists 150,000 to 200,000 distinct CDR3 sequences; about 33% were seen once. Breast cancer patients provided tissue from their axillary draining lymph nodes. This clonotype was observed at least ten times. Its antigen is unidentified. General study findings and limits: Compared with basal-like, luminal-like tumors shared significantly more repertoire with nontumor tissue.

Germline CDR1 and CDR2: SGHVS and FQNEAQ. The CDR3 loop spans 15 amino acids. Trimming cost V 1 base and J 4 bases; bases outside gene matches: 7. Sequencing was done on a sample of axillary lymph node tissue. The chain combines TRBV7-8 with TRBJ2-7, with 7 positions matching TRBD2. This receptor was obtained from a female donor with breast cancer. Some clones in this sample may be carry-over from other donors' samples. The CDR3 DNA sequence: TGTGCCAGCAGCTTAGTGGCGGGAGTAAGGTACGAGCAGTACTTC. This translates into CASSLVAGVRYEQYF.